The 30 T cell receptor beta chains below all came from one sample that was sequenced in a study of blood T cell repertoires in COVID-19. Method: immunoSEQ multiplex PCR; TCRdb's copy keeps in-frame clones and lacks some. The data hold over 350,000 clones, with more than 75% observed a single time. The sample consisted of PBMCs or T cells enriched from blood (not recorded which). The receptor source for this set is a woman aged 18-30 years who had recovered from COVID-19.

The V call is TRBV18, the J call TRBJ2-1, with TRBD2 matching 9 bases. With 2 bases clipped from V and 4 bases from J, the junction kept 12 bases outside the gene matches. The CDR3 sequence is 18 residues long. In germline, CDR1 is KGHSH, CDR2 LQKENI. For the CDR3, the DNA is TGTGCCAGCTCACCAAAGACTGTATCGCGGGGGGGTTACAATGAGCAGTTCTTC. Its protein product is CASSPKTVSRGGYNEQFF.

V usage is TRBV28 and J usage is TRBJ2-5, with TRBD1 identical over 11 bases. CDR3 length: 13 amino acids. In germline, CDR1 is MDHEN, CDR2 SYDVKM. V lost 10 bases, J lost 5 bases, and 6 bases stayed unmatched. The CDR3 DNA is TGTGCCACCCGGACAGGGGGCGCGGAGACCCAGTACTTC. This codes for CATRTGGAETQYF.

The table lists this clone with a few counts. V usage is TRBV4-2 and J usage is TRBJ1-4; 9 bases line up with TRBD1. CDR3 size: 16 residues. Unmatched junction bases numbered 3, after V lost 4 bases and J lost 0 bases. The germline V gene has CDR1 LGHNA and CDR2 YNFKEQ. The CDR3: CASSRTGVATNEKLFF. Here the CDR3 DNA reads TGTGCCAGCAGCCGGACAGGGGTTGCAACTAATGAAAAACTGTTTTTT.

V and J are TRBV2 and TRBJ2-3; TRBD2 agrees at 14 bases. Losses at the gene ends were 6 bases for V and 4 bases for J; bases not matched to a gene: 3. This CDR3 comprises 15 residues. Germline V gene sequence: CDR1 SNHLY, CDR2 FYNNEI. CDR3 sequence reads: CASRGLAGDPDTQYF. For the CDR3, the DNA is TGTGCCAGCAGGGGACTAGCGGGGGACCCAGATACGCAGTATTTT.

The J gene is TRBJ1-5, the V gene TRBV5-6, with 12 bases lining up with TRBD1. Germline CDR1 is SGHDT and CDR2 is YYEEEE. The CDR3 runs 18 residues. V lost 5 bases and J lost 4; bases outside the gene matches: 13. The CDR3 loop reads CASSFYGTGGGWNQPQHF. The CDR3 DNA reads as TGTGCCAGCAGTTTCTACGGGACAGGGGGCGGATGGAATCAGCCCCAGCATTTT.

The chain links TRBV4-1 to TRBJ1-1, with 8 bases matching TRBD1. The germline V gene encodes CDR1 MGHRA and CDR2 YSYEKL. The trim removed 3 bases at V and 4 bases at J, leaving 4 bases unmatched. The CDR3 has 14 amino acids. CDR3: CASSQPQGGTEAFF. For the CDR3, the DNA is TGCGCCAGCAGCCAGCCACAGGGGGGCACTGAAGCTTTCTTT.

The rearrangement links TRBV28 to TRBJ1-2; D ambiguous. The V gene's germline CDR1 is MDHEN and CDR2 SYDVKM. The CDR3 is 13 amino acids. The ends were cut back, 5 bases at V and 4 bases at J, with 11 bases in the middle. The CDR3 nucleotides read TGTGCCAGCAGTCCACAGCGGAGCTATGGCTACACCTTC. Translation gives CASSPQRSYGYTF.

CDR3 in DNA: TGTGCCAGTAGATACCGGAGGGACGGATTCTACGAGCAGTACTTC. Amino acids: CASRYRRDGFYEQYF. The genes are TRBV19 and TRBJ2-7, with D possibly TRBD2 on 6 matching bases. The germline V and J ends were trimmed by 6 bases and 3 bases, with 18 bases remaining between them. Germline loops: CDR1 LNHDA, CDR2 SQIVND (reference sequence). The CDR3 covers 15 residues.

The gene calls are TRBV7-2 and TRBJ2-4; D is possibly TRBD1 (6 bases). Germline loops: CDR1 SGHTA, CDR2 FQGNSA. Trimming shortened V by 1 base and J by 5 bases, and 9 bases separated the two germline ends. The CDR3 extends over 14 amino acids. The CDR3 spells CASSLVQGQNIQYF. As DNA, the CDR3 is TGTGCCAGCAGCTTAGTCCAGGGGCAAAACATTCAGTACTTC.

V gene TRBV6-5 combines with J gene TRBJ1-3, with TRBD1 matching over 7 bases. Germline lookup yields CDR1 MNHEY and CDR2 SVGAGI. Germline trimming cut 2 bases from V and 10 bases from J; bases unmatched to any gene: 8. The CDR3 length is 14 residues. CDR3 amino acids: CASSYTTGYCTIYF. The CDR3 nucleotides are TGTGCCAGCAGTTACACGACAGGGTATTGTACCATATATTTT.

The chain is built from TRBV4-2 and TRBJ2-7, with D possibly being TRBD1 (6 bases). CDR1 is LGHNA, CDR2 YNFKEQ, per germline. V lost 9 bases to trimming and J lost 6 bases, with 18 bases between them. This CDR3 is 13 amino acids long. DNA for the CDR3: TGTGCCAGTATGCCAGGGGTAGGGGGCGAGCAGTACTTC. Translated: CASMPGVGGEQYF.

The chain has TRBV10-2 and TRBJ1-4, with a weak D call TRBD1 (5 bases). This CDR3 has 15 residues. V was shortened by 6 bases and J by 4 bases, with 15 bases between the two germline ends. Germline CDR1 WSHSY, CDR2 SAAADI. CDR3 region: CASSGEVGVNEKLFF. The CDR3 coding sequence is TGCGCCAGCAGCGGGGAGGTGGGGGTTAATGAAAAACTGTTTTTT.

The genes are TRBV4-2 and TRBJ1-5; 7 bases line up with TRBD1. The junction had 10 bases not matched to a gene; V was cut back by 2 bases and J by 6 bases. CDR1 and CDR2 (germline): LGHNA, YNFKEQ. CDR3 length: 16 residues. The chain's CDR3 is CASSQSDRERGQPQHF. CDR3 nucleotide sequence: TGTGCCAGCAGCCAATCCGACAGGGAAAGAGGTCAGCCCCAGCATTTT.

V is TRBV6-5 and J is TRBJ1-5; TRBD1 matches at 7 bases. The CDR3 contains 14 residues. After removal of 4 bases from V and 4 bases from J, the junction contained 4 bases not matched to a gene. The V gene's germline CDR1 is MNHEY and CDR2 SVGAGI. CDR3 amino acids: CASSFDRENQPQHF. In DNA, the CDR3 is TGTGCCAGCAGTTTTGACAGGGAGAATCAGCCCCAGCATTTT.

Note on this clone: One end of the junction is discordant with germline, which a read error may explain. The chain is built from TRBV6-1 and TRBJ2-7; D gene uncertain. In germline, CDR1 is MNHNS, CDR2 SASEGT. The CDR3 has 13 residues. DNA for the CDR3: TGTGCCAACAGTGAACGCGAAGTCTACGAGCAGTACTTC. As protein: CANSEREVYEQYF.

The CDR3 DNA reads as TGCGCCAGCAGCCGTAGTTTACCGGGACTAGTAAACCCTCCCCAGTACTTC. Residues: CASSRSLPGLVNPPQYF. The V call is TRBV4-3, the J call TRBJ2-5, with 8 bases fitting TRBD2. The V gene's germline CDR1 is LGHNA and CDR2 YSLEER. This CDR3 is built from 17 residues. Trimming removed 4 bases from V and 9 bases from J; junction bases left unmatched: 19.

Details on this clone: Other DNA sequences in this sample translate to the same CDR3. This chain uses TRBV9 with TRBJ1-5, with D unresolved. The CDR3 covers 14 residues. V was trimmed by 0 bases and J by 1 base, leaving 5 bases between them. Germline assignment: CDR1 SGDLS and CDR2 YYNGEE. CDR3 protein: CASSVGGSNQPQHF. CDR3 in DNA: TGTGCCAGCAGCGTAGGAGGGAGCAATCAGCCCCAGCATTTT.

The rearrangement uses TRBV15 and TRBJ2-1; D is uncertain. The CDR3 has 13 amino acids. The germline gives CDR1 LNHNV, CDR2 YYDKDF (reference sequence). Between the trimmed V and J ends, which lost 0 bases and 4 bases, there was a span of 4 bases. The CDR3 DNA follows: TGTGCCACCAGCAGAGATAGTTACAATGAGCAGTTCTTC. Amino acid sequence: CATSRDSYNEQFF.

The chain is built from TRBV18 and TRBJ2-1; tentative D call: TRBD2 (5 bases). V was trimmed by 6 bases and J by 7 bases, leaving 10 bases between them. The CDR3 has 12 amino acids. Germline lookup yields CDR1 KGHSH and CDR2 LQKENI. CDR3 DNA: TGTGCCAGCTCCCGAGGGCGGAATGAGCAGTTCTTC. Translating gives CASSRGRNEQFF.

For the CDR3, the DNA is TGCGCCAGCACCGTATTGCCAGGGTGGGAGCAGTACTTC. This codes for CASTVLPGWEQYF. This sequence joins TRBV4-1 and TRBJ2-7; perhaps TRBD1 as D (5 bases). The CDR3 is 13 amino acids. Germline assignment: CDR1 MGHRA and CDR2 YSYEKL. With 7 bases removed from V and 7 bases from J, the gap between germline ends came to 17 bases.

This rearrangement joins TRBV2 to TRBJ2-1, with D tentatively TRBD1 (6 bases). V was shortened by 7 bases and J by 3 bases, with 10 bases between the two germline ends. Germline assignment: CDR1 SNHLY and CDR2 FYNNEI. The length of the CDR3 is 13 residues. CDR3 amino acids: CASKRGNYNEQFF. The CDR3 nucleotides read TGTGCCAGCAAGAGGGGGAACTACAATGAGCAGTTCTTC.

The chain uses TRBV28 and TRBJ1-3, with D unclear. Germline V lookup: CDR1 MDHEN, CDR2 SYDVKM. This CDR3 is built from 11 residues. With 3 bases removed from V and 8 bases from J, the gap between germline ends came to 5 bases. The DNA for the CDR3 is TGTGCCAGCAGTTTCGAGGACACCATATATTTT. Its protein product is CASSFEDTIYF.

The CDR3 protein is CASSSIPQGATEAFF. Written as DNA, the CDR3 is TGCGCCAGCAGCTCGATACCACAGGGGGCGACTGAAGCTTTCTTT. This chain uses TRBV5-1 with TRBJ1-1, with 9 bases that match TRBD1. Trimming removed 3 bases from V and 5 bases from J; junction bases left unmatched: 8. CDR3 size: 15 residues. Germline V gives CDR1 SGHRS, CDR2 YFSETQ.

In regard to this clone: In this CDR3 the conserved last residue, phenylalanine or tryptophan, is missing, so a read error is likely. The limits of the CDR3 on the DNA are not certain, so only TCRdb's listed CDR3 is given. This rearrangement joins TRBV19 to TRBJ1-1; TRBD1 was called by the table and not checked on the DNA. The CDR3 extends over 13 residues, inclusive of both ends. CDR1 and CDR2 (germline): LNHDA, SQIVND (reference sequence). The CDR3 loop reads CASSITPGTGWIS.

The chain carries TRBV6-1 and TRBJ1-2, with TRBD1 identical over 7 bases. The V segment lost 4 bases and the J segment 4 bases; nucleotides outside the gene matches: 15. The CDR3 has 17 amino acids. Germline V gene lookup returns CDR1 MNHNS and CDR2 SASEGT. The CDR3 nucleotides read TGTGCCAGCAGTGCGCACATGGGACAGCTGATTATCTATGGCTACACCTTC. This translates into CASSAHMGQLIIYGYTF.

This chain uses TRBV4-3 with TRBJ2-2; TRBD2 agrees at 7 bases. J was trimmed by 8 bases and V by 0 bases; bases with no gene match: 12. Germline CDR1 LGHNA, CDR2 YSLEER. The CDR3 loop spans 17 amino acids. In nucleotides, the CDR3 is TGCGCCAGCAGCCAAGAGGCCAAGCGGGGTCATACGGGGGAGCTGTTTTTT. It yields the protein CASSQEAKRGHTGELFF.

CDR3 bases: TGTGCCAGCAGCTTCACACAGAGCTCTGGAAACACCATATATTTT. This codes for CASSFTQSSGNTIYF. This chain uses TRBV7-9 with TRBJ1-3; the D is unclear. Per germline, CDR1 SEHNR and CDR2 FQNEAQ (reference sequence). Trimming stripped 3 bases from V and 0 bases from J, with 9 bases between. CDR3 length equals 15 residues.

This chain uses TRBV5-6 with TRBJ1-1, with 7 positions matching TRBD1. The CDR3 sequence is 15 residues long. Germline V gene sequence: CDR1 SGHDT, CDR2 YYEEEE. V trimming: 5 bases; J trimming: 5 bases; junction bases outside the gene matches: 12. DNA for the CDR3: TGTGCCAGCAGTTACCTCGACAGGGACACGACTGAAGCTTTCTTT. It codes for CASSYLDRDTTEAFF.

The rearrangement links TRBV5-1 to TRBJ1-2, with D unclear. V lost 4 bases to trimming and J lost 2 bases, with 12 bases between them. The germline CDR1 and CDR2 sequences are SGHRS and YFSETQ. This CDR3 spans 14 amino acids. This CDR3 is CASSAGRGNYGYTF. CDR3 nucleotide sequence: TGCGCCAGCAGCGCCGGTCGGGGAAACTATGGCTACACCTTC.

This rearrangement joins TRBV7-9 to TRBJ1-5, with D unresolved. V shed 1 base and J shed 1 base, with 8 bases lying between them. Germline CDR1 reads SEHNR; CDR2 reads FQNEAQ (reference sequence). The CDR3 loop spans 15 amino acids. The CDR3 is CASSLDGSSNQPQHF. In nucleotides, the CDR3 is TGTGCCAGCAGCTTAGACGGGTCCAGCAATCAGCCCCAGCATTTT.